The 26 T cell receptor beta chains listed next were all sequenced from one sample in a study of human T cells and chemical hapten exposure. The sample's time point: patch test 3, about 24 weeks after DPC sensitization. Treatment denoted: therapeutic diphenylcyclopropenone sensitization with weekly scalp DPC. TCRdb independently ran MiXCR on the RACE reads; one entry per CDR3 protein. The sample shows 55,000 to 75,000 distinct CDR3 sequences, around 12% of them seen only once. The source was whole blood, collected in connection with sensitization to the hapten diphenylcyclopropenone (DPC). The source of these receptors is a man younger than 45 with alopecia areata. Some clones in this sample may be carry-over from other donors' samples.

V and J are TRBV12-3 or TRBV12-4 and TRBJ1-2; D is ambiguous. The V gene lost 5 bases and the J gene lost 8 bases, with 18 bases spanning the gap. There are 14 residues in the CDR3. In DNA form, the CDR3 reads TGTGCCAGCAGTCATTTCGACCTCCTGAGCGGCTACACCTTC. This translates into CASSHFDLLSGYTF.

This clonotype appeared a few times. V is TRBV20-1 and J is TRBJ1-2; 9 nucleotides line up with TRBD1. After removal of 4 bases from V and 2 bases from J, the junction contained 5 bases not matched to a gene. Germline V gene sequence: CDR1 DFQATT, CDR2 SNEGSKA (reference sequence). CDR3 size: 14 residues. CDR3 bases: TGCAGTGCTATCCTAGGACAGGGGAACTATGGCTACACCTTC. Its translation is CSAILGQGNYGYTF.

There are many counts of this clonotype. V gene TRBV4-3 combines with J gene TRBJ1-1, with a possible D match to TRBD1 (5 bases). CDR1 is LGHNA and CDR2 is YSLEER in the germline V gene. This CDR3 contains 19 residues. Trimming removed 3 bases from V and 0 bases from J, with 23 bases in between. The CDR3 here is CASSQEAGLIYPMNTEAFF. In DNA, the CDR3 is TGCGCCAGCAGCCAGGAGGCAGGGCTTATATACCCGATGAACACTGAAGCTTTCTTT.

This clonotype was counted only a few times. This sequence joins TRBV5-1 and TRBJ2-7; TRBD2 is a possible D gene (6 bases). Germline CDR1 is SGHRS and CDR2 is YFSETQ. The CDR3 is 15 amino acids. Trimming cost V 1 base and J 6 bases, with 17 bases left between them. CDR3 sequence (DNA): TGCGCCAGCAGCTTGCTTGGAGGGGAGTTAGGCGAGCAGTACTTC. Translated: CASSLLGGELGEQYF.

This clonotype appeared a few times. CDR3 amino acids: CASSFPGGQYF. DNA of the CDR3: TGTGCCAGCAGTTTCCCCGGGGGCCAGTATTTT. This chain links TRBV28 with TRBJ2-3; D may be TRBD1 or TRBD2 (6 bases each). Germline lookup yields CDR1 MDHEN and CDR2 SYDVKM. The CDR3 covers 11 residues. Deletions cut 3 bases from V and 12 bases from J, with 10 bases between.

This clonotype occurred a few times. One end of the junction varies from germline; a read error may be responsible. The CDR3 loop is CASSLESRNIQYF. In DNA, the CDR3 is TGTGCCAGCAGTTTAGAGTCGAGGAACATTCAGTACTTC. This chain connects TRBV7-2 to TRBJ2-4; D call uncertain. The CDR3 sequence is 13 residues long. Germline values: CDR1 SGHTA, CDR2 FQGNSA.

This clonotype was found a few times. The J gene is TRBJ2-3, the V gene TRBV9; 10 nucleotides align to TRBD1. This CDR3 spans 13 amino acids. Germline CDR1 SGDLS, CDR2 YYNGEE. V shed 7 bases, J shed 1 base, and the junction held 0 bases outside the gene matches. The CDR3, as DNA: TGTGCCAGCGGACAGGGGGGCACAGATACGCAGTATTTT. This sequence encodes CASGQGGTDTQYF.

This clonotype was recorded at least ten times. The rearrangement links TRBV20-1 to TRBJ2-1; TRBD1 is a possible D gene (5 bases). CDR1 and CDR2 (germline): DFQATT, SNEGSKA (reference sequence). The V end was cut by 0 bases, the J end by 0 bases, with 6 bases between. This CDR3 comprises 14 residues. CDR3 coding DNA: TGCAGTGCTAGAGAAGGGGTCTCCTACAATGAGCAGTTCTTC. Encoded protein: CSAREGVSYNEQFF.

This clonotype was counted ten times or more. The rearrangement joins TRBV6-1 to TRBJ1-5; the D is unclear. The CDR3 runs 15 residues. CDR1 and CDR2 (germline): MNHNS, SASEGT. V was clipped by 0 bases and J by 3 bases, with 9 bases between them. This CDR3 reads CASSEAGFVNQPQHF. CDR3 bases: TGTGCCAGCAGTGAAGCGGGGTTTGTCAATCAGCCCCAGCATTTT.

This clonotype was seen a few times. This chain links TRBV29-1 with TRBJ1-1, with no clear D. The CDR3 spans 13 residues. Germline CDR1 is SQVTM and CDR2 is ANQGSEA. V lost 7 bases to trimming and J lost 2 bases, with 14 bases between them. The CDR3 protein is CSAGLGSNTEAFF. CDR3 coding DNA: TGCAGCGCCGGGTTGGGGAGTAACACTGAAGCTTTCTTT.

This clonotype has at least ten counts. V usage is TRBV12-3 or TRBV12-4 and J usage is TRBJ1-3; TRBD1 is a possible D gene (5 bases). This CDR3 comprises 15 residues. V shed 3 bases and J shed 6 bases, with 15 bases lying between them. DNA of the CDR3: TGTGCCAGCAGTTTGGCCGGGACCGAAGAAAACACCATATATTTT. Its translation: CASSLAGTEENTIYF.

This clonotype was counted many times. The rearrangement uses TRBV7-3 and TRBJ1-1; possibly TRBD1 for D (5 bases). Looked up from germline, CDR1 is SGHTA and CDR2 is FQGTGA. CDR3 length: 13 amino acids. Trimming shortened V by 4 bases and J by 6 bases, and 12 bases separated the two germline ends. CDR3 coding DNA: TGTGCCAGCAGCTGGGGGTCTGGCGCTGAAGCTTTCTTT. As protein: CASSWGSGAEAFF.

This rearrangement joins TRBV11-2 to TRBJ2-2; 11 positions agree with TRBD1. CDR3 length equals 16 residues. V trimming: 5 bases; J trimming: 6 bases; junction bases outside the gene matches: 8. From germline, CDR1 is SGHAT and CDR2 FQNNGV. The CDR3 sequence: CASSGPDRGRPGELFF. The CDR3 region has the DNA TGTGCCAGCAGCGGACCGGACAGGGGGCGCCCCGGGGAGCTGTTTTTT.

This clonotype has more than one count but fewer than ten. The rearrangement links TRBV3-1 to TRBJ1-6; the match to TRBD1 covers 8 bases. The CDR3 is made up of 15 amino acids. The V gene's germline CDR1 is LGHDT and CDR2 YNNKEL (reference sequence). J gave up 6 bases and V 1 base, and 2 bases lay outside the gene matches. The CDR3 loop reads CASSQAGGINSPLHF. The CDR3 DNA reads as TGTGCCAGCAGCCAAGCAGGGGGCATTAATTCACCCCTCCACTTT.

This chain uses TRBV19 with TRBJ2-5, with 10 nucleotides matching TRBD2. In germline, CDR1 is LNHDA, CDR2 SQIVND (reference sequence). The CDR3 contains 15 residues. Germline trimming cut 5 bases from V and 3 bases from J; bases unmatched to any gene: 6. The CDR3 here is CASSPRTSGKETQYF. Written as DNA, the CDR3 is TGTGCCAGTAGTCCCAGGACTAGCGGAAAAGAGACCCAGTACTTC. The full variable domain, in which reference TRBV19 and TRBJ2-5 provide the parts outside the CDR3, is DGGITQSPKYLFRKEGQNVTLSCEQNLNHDAMYWYRQDPGQGLRLIYYSQIVNDFQKGDIAEGYSVSREKKESFPLTVTSAQKNPTAFYLCASSPRTSGKETQYFGPGTRLLVL.

This clonotype appeared many times. The rearrangement joins TRBV9 to TRBJ1-5, with a weak D call TRBD1 (6 bases). V was pared by 0 bases and J by 3 bases, with 10 bases between. This CDR3 spans 15 amino acids. Germline V gene lookup returns CDR1 SGDLS and CDR2 YYNGEE. This CDR3 is CASSVAGGPNQPQHF. The DNA for the CDR3 is TGTGCCAGCAGCGTAGCTGGGGGCCCCAATCAGCCCCAGCATTTT.

This clonotype was observed a few times. The chain joins TRBV9 to TRBJ2-5; D may be TRBD2 (6 bases). Germline lookup yields CDR1 SGDLS and CDR2 YYNGEE. The CDR3 is made up of 13 amino acids. Trimming removed 2 bases at V and 5 bases at J, with 10 bases between. The CDR3 sequence: CASSVGGRETQYF. The CDR3, as DNA: TGTGCCAGCAGCGTCGGAGGGCGGGAGACCCAGTACTTC.

The table lists this clonotype with a few counts. The rearrangement joins TRBV5-1 to TRBJ1-2; tentative D call: TRBD1 (5 bases). Trimming stripped 1 base from V and 3 bases from J, with 19 bases between. Germline V gene data show CDR1 as SGHRS and CDR2 as YFSETQ. This CDR3 is built from 17 residues. DNA for the CDR3: TGCGCCAGCAGCTTGACGGGCAGGGTGGGGCTGGACTATGGCTACACCTTC. Protein: CASSLTGRVGLDYGYTF. Full variable domain (outside the CDR3, taken from reference TRBV5-1 and TRBJ1-2): KAGVTQTPRYLIKTRGQQVTLSCSPISGHRSVSWYQQTPGQGLQFLFEYFSETQRNKGNFPGRFSGRQFSNSRSEMNVSTLELGDSALYLCASSLTGRVGLDYGYTFGSGTRLTVV.

This clonotype was recorded many times. This chain connects TRBV6-5 to TRBJ2-2; D is unclear. Trimming stripped 2 bases from V and 2 bases from J, with 9 bases between. Per the germline V gene, CDR1 is MNHEY and CDR2 is SVGAGI. This CDR3 comprises 15 residues. The CDR3: CASSYATLNTGELFF. The DNA of the CDR3 is TGTGCCAGCAGTTACGCCACGCTTAACACCGGGGAGCTGTTTTTT.

This chain uses TRBV28 with TRBJ1-5, with 7 bases matching TRBD1. CDR1 and CDR2 (germline): MDHEN, SYDVKM. The junction had 9 bases not matched to a gene; V was cut back by 7 bases and J by 0 bases. The CDR3 is 16 residues long. CDR3 residues: CASISGTAYSNQPQHF. The CDR3 DNA reads as TGTGCCAGCATCTCCGGGACAGCATATAGCAATCAGCCCCAGCATTTT. The variable domain in full, completed from reference TRBV28 and TRBJ1-5, reads DVKVTQSSRYLVKRTGEKVFLECVQDMDHENMFWYRQDPGLGLRLIYFSYDVKMKEKGDIPEGYSVSREKKERFSLILESASTNQTSMYLCASISGTAYSNQPQHFGDGTRLSIL.

This clonotype has a handful of counts. The chain joins TRBV28 to TRBJ1-4, with D possibly TRBD1 on 5 matching bases. Looked up from germline, CDR1 is MDHEN and CDR2 is SYDVKM. The CDR3 covers 17 residues. The V and J ends lost 6 bases and 2 bases respectively, with 19 bases between them. The CDR3 DNA sequence: TGTGCCAGCAGCAATGAGCGGGGCAGGGCCACTAATGAAAAACTGTTTTTT. This sequence encodes CASSNERGRATNEKLFF.

The V call is TRBV29-1, the J call TRBJ1-2; 8 bases agree with TRBD1. V was pared by 3 bases and J by 6 bases, with 0 bases of the junction left unmatched. The CDR3 runs to 11 residues. CDR1 is SQVTM, CDR2 ANQGSEA, per germline. CDR3 sequence reads: CSVEDRDGYTF. CDR3 nucleotides: TGCAGCGTTGAGGACAGGGATGGCTACACCTTC.

The genes are TRBV12-3 or TRBV12-4 and TRBJ2-7, with TRBD1 identical over 9 bases. Trimming at V came to 1 base and at J to 6 bases, leaving 7 bases not matched to a gene. CDR3 length: 15 amino acids. The CDR3 bases are TGTGCCAGCAGTTTAGGTGGGACAGGGCGGACCGAGCAGTACTTC. It is translated as CASSLGGTGRTEQYF.

This clonotype occurred a few times. The chain employs TRBV12-3 or TRBV12-4 and TRBJ2-5; 8 nucleotides line up with TRBD1. V lost 3 bases, J lost 4 bases, and 4 bases stayed unmatched. This CDR3 comprises 14 residues. For the CDR3, the DNA is TGTGCCAGCAGTTTGGGCAGGGGGCGAGAGACCCAGTACTTC. Translating it yields CASSLGRGRETQYF.

To note about this clonotype: One base away lies a much larger clone, so this may be a sequencing read error. This chain joins TRBV7-6 and TRBJ2-1; D tentatively fits TRBD1 or TRBD2 (5 bases each). Germline assignment: CDR1 SGHVS and CDR2 FNYEAQ. The length of the CDR3 is 17 residues. This CDR3 is CTSSLDAGTVSYNEQFF. CDR3 DNA sequence: TGTACCAGCAGCTTAGACGCCGGGACGGTTTCCTACAATGAGCAGTTCTTC.

Note on this clonotype: The germline gene is not matched at one end of the junction; a read error may be the cause. This chain uses TRBV27 with TRBJ1-6; a weak D match, TRBD1 (5 bases). The CDR3 spans 14 residues. Per germline, CDR1 MNHEY and CDR2 SMNVEV (reference sequence). DNA for the CDR3: TGTGCCAGCAGTTTAGGCCAGGACAATTCACCCCTCCGCTTT. This gives the protein CASSLGQDNSPLRF.